A selection of T cell receptor beta chains follows, all from one sample in a study of blood T cell repertoires in COVID-19. Some clones are missing from TCRdb's copy, which holds only in-frame ones; the method was immunoSEQ multiplex PCR. In the table there are more than 200,000 clones, roughly four fifths of which are singletons. The sample taken for sequencing was peripheral blood. These receptor sequences come from a man in his forties or fifties with active or convalescent COVID-19. Each CDR3 is given with its conserved first and last residue. A D gene is named only where the DNA matches it firmly. Only some rows state a clone size, as once, few, many or a class for expanded clones.

DNA: TGTGCCAGTAGTATAGATGGGGCGGGGGCAGGCTATGGCTACACCTTC
CDR3: CASSIDGAGAGYGYTF
V: TRBV19
D: .
length: 16
size: .
J: TRBJ1-2

DNA: TGTGCCACCAGCAGGGCCGGGACAGAGGTCAATGAGCAGTTCTTC
CDR3: CATSRAGTEVNEQFF
V: TRBV15
D: TRBD1
length: 15
size: .
J: TRBJ2-1

DNA: TGTGCCAGCAGCCTCAATCCGGGACAGGCCTCCTACGAGCAGTACTTC
CDR3: CASSLNPGQASYEQYF
V: TRBV7-2
D: TRBD1
length: 16
size: .
J: TRBJ2-7

DNA: TGTGCCAGCTCACCTGTCGTAACTAGCGAGGCGGAGACCCAGTACTTC
CDR3: CASSPVVTSEAETQYF
V: TRBV18
D: TRBD2
length: 16
size: once
J: TRBJ2-5

DNA: TGTGCCATCAGTGGGCTAGCGGAAAGCACAGATACGCAGTATTTT
CDR3: CAISGLAESTDTQYF
V: TRBV10-3
D: TRBD2
length: 15
size: .
J: TRBJ2-3

DNA: TGCAGCGTTGTGGGTCCCGGGACAACCTACATTCAGTACTTC
CDR3: CSVVGPGTTYIQYF
V: TRBV29-1
D: .
length: 14
size: .
J: TRBJ2-4

DNA: TGTGCAAGTCGCTACTTGAGGAACACTGAAGCTTTCTTT
CDR3: CASRYLRNTEAFF
V: TRBV12-2
D: .
length: 13
size: .
J: TRBJ1-1

DNA: TGTGCCAGTAGTAGCCAGGGAAGGAGCTATGGCTACACCTTC
CDR3: CASSSQGRSYGYTF
V: TRBV19
D: .
length: 14
size: .
J: TRBJ1-2

DNA: TGTGCCAGCAGCTTAGATAGAGTCGCCGGGGAGCTGTTTTTT
CDR3: CASSLDRVAGELFF
V: TRBV7-8
D: .
length: 14
size: .
J: TRBJ2-2

DNA: TGTGCCAGCAGCTTAAATGCAGGGGCCGGATGGTATGGCTACACCTTC
CDR3: CASSLNAGAGWYGYTF
V: TRBV7-3
D: .
length: 16
size: .
J: TRBJ1-2

DNA: TGTGCCAGCAGTGAACAAGCTGGGACAGTCGACTCACCCCTCCACTTT
CDR3: CASSEQAGTVDSPLHF
V: TRBV6-1
D: TRBD1
length: 16
size: .
J: TRBJ1-6

DNA: TGTGCCACCAGCATTCACAGGCTATACGGGAATGAGCAGTTCTTC
CDR3: CATSIHRLYGNEQFF
V: TRBV15
D: .
length: 15
size: .
J: TRBJ2-1

DNA: TGTGCCAGCAGCTACCCCGACAGATACGAGCAGTACTTC
CDR3: CASSYPDRYEQYF
V: TRBV7-9
D: .
length: 13
size: .
J: TRBJ2-7

DNA: TGTGCCAGCCCCGGGAGGAGTTTCTATGGCTACACCTTC
CDR3: CASPGRSFYGYTF
V: TRBV6-5
D: .
length: 13
size: many
J: TRBJ1-2

DNA: TGCGCCAGCAGCCCCGGGACAGGGGGTAACGGGGAGCTGTTTTTT
CDR3: CASSPGTGGNGELFF
V: TRBV5-1
D: TRBD1
length: 15
size: once
J: TRBJ2-2

DNA: TGTGCCAGCAGGCCCCCGACAGGGGGGTACGAGCAGTACTTC
CDR3: CASRPPTGGYEQYF
V: TRBV7-9
D: TRBD1
length: 14
size: few
J: TRBJ2-7

DNA: TGTGCCAGCAGCCCCACGACAGGGGGCAAGTATCAGCCCCAGCATTTT
CDR3: CASSPTTGGKYQPQHF
V: TRBV7-3
D: TRBD1
length: 16
size: .
J: TRBJ1-5

DNA: TGCGCCAGCAGCTCGACTAGCGGGGGCCCCGGGGAGCTGTTTTTT
CDR3: CASSSTSGGPGELFF
V: TRBV5-1
D: TRBD2
length: 15
size: .
J: TRBJ2-2

DNA: TGCGCCAGCAGCCAAGAGGGGGCTCAAGATACGCAGTATTTT
CDR3: CASSQEGAQDTQYF
V: TRBV4-1
D: .
length: 14
size: once
J: TRBJ2-3

DNA: TGCGCCAGCAGCCAAGAGGACAGGGGGCTGTACGAGCAGTACTTC
CDR3: CASSQEDRGLYEQYF
V: TRBV4-1
D: TRBD1
length: 15
size: .
J: TRBJ2-7

DNA: TGTGCCTGGAGGACGCCACAGGGGGCGGCACCCCTCCACTTT
CDR3: CAWRTPQGAAPLHF
V: TRBV30
D: TRBD1
length: 14
size: .
J: TRBJ1-6

DNA: TGTGCCAGCAGTTCTCCTGGGGGGGGCCACACTGAAGCTTTCTTT
CDR3: CASSSPGGGHTEAFF
V: TRBV6-5
D: .
length: 15
size: .
J: TRBJ1-1

DNA: TGTGCCAGCAGCGTAGTTGCGGGAACCTACAATGAGCAGTTCTTC
CDR3: CASSVVAGTYNEQFF
V: TRBV9
D: .
length: 15
size: .
J: TRBJ2-1

DNA: TGTGCCAGCAGCTTGGGCAGGGCGGAGACCCAGTACTTC
CDR3: CASSLGRAETQYF
V: TRBV11-2
D: .
length: 13
size: .
J: TRBJ2-5

DNA: TGTGCCAGCAGGGGGGCAGGGTTAGGCGAGCAGTACTTC
CDR3: CASRGAGLGEQYF
V: TRBV12-3/TRBV12-4
D: .
length: 13
size: .
J: TRBJ2-7

DNA: TGTGCCAGTAGTTCAGGGAACACTGAAGCTTTCTTT
CDR3: CASSSGNTEAFF
V: TRBV19
D: .
length: 12
size: .
J: TRBJ1-1

DNA: TGCGCCAGCAGCCAAGAGGACAGACCCTCGAGCTCCTACAATGAGCAGTTCTTC
CDR3: CASSQEDRPSSSYNEQFF
V: TRBV4-3
D: .
length: 18
size: .
J: TRBJ2-1

DNA: TGTGCCAGCAGCGTAGCCCCCCAGGGGACCAACGTCCTGACTTTC
CDR3: CASSVAPQGTNVLTF
V: TRBV9
D: .
length: 15
size: .
J: TRBJ2-6

DNA: TGTGCCAGCAGCTTACTAGTCGTTGGGAACACCGGGGAGCTGTTTTTT
CDR3: CASSLLVVGNTGELFF
V: TRBV7-9
D: .
length: 16
size: .
J: TRBJ2-2

DNA: TGTGCCAGCAGCTCAGGGACAGCCATCACTGAAGCTTTCTTT
CDR3: CASSSGTAITEAFF
V: TRBV13
D: TRBD1
length: 14
size: once
J: TRBJ1-1

DNA: TGTGCCAGCAGTCCCCCAGGACAGGGGGCGGGTAATGAGCAGTTCTTC
CDR3: CASSPPGQGAGNEQFF
V: TRBV27
D: TRBD1
length: 16
size: .
J: TRBJ2-1

DNA: TGTGCCAGCAGTGAATTCTTAGGGGGGGCAGGCACAGATACGCAGTATTTT
CDR3: CASSEFLGGAGTDTQYF
V: TRBV2
D: .
length: 17
size: .
J: TRBJ2-3

DNA: TGTGCCAGCAGCTTAGTGACAGGGGCCCATCCCCAGACTAATGAGCAGTTCTTC
CDR3: CASSLVTGAHPQTNEQFF
V: TRBV7-9
D: TRBD1
length: 18
size: .
J: TRBJ2-1

DNA: TGTGCCAGCAGCTCCGGGGGGTGGAGTCCCTACAATGAGCAGTTCTTC
CDR3: CASSSGGWSPYNEQFF
V: TRBV9
D: TRBD2
length: 16
size: .
J: TRBJ2-1

DNA: TGTGCCAGCAGCTTGGGGGGAATGGTCAATGAGCAGTTCTTC
CDR3: CASSLGGMVNEQFF
V: TRBV11-2
D: .
length: 14
size: .
J: TRBJ2-1

DNA: TGTGCCAGCAGCTCCCACGGGGGAACGGGCAATGAGCAGTTCTTC
CDR3: CASSSHGGTGNEQFF
V: TRBV7-9
D: .
length: 15
size: .
J: TRBJ2-1

DNA: TGTGCCAGCAGCCCAGGGGGGCTTAATGAAAAACTGTTTTTT
CDR3: CASSPGGLNEKLFF
V: TRBV6-5
D: TRBD1
length: 14
size: .
J: TRBJ1-4

DNA: TGTGCCTGGAGTGTAAGACCTAGCGGGTACACAGATACGCAGTATTTT
CDR3: CAWSVRPSGYTDTQYF
V: TRBV30
D: TRBD2
length: 16
size: .
J: TRBJ2-3

DNA: TGTGCCAGCAGCTTGTCCCCCCAGGGATCTGGGGCCAACGTCCTGACTTTC
CDR3: CASSLSPQGSGANVLTF
V: TRBV5-5
D: .
length: 17
size: .
J: TRBJ2-6

DNA: TGTGCCACCAGCAGCCGGACAGGGGGCTTCGCCGGGGAGCTGTTTTTT
CDR3: CATSSRTGGFAGELFF
V: TRBV15
D: TRBD1
length: 16
size: .
J: TRBJ2-2

DNA: TGTGCCATCAGTGAGATCGGACAGGGGCGTAATGGCTACACCTTC
CDR3: CAISEIGQGRNGYTF
V: TRBV10-3
D: TRBD1
length: 15
size: .
J: TRBJ1-2

DNA: TGTGCCAGCAGTTTACTAGGCCAGGGATATGGCTACACCTTC
CDR3: CASSLLGQGYGYTF
V: TRBV27
D: .
length: 14
size: many
J: TRBJ1-2

DNA: TGTGCCAGCAGTGAAATAGTAGCTAGCGTAGATGAGCAGTTCTTC
CDR3: CASSEIVASVDEQFF
V: TRBV2
D: .
length: 15
size: .
J: TRBJ2-1

DNA: TGTGCCAGCAGCGCGCACAGGGGATCGGGCTACACCTTC
CDR3: CASSAHRGSGYTF
V: TRBV9
D: TRBD1
length: 13
size: .
J: TRBJ1-2

DNA: TGTGCCTGGGGGGATAGCGGGGGAAGGCAGTATGGCTACACCTTC
CDR3: CAWGDSGGRQYGYTF
V: TRBV30
D: .
length: 15
size: few
J: TRBJ1-2

DNA: TGCGCCAGCAGCACGGAGGACAGAGACACAGATACGCAGTATTTT
CDR3: CASSTEDRDTDTQYF
V: TRBV5-1
D: .
length: 15
size: .
J: TRBJ2-3

DNA: TGTGCCAGCAGTGAAATGCGGATAAAGAACACTGAAGCTTTCTTT
CDR3: CASSEMRIKNTEAFF
V: TRBV6-1
D: .
length: 15
size: few
J: TRBJ1-1

DNA: TGTGCCATCAGTGAAGGGCTAGCGGTTACAGATACGCAGTATTTT
CDR3: CAISEGLAVTDTQYF
V: TRBV10-3
D: TRBD2
length: 15
size: .
J: TRBJ2-3

DNA: TGTGCCAGCTCGACTAGCGGGGGGTCGAACACCGGGGAGCTGTTTTTT
CDR3: CASSTSGGSNTGELFF
V: TRBV6-4
D: TRBD2
length: 16
size: .
J: TRBJ2-2

DNA: TGTGCCAGCAGCCAGGGACAGAACTATGGCTACACCTTC
CDR3: CASSQGQNYGYTF
V: TRBV5-6
D: TRBD1
length: 13
size: .
J: TRBJ1-2